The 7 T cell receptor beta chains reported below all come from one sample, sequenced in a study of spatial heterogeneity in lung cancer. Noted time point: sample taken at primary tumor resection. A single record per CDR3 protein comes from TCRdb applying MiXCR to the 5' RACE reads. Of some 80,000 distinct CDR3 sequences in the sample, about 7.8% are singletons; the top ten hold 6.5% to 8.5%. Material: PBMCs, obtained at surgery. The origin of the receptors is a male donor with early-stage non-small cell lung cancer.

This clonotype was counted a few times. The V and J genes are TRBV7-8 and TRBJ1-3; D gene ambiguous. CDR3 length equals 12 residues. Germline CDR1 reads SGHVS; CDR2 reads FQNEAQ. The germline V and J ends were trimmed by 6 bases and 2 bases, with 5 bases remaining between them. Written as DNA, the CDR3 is TGTGCCAGCAGACGTACTGGAAACACCATATATTTT. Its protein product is CASRRTGNTIYF.

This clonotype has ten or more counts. The CDR3 sequence is CASSFRQLNEKLFF. The CDR3 bases are TGTGCCAGCAGTTTCCGACAGCTAAATGAAAAACTGTTTTTT. The chain joins TRBV12-3 or TRBV12-4 to TRBJ1-4, with a tentative D call TRBD1 (5 bases). The germline V and J ends were trimmed by 3 bases and 5 bases, with 10 bases remaining between them. The CDR3 has 14 residues.

In DNA, the CDR3 is TGTGCCAGCAGCCATTCACAGATCATGAACACTGAAGCTTTCTTT. Its translation: CASSHSQIMNTEAFF. V is TRBV4-2 and J is TRBJ1-1; D unresolved. CDR3 length: 15 residues. The germline gives CDR1 LGHNA, CDR2 YNFKEQ. The V end lost 3 bases, the J end lost 0 bases, and 11 bases lay between the germline ends.

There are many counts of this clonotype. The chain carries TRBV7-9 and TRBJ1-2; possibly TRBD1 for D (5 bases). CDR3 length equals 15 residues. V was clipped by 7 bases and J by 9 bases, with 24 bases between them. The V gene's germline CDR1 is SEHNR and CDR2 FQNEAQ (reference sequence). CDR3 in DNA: TGTGCCAGCACCGGCCGGTGGGGGGGTATAAATAGCTACACCTTC. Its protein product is CASTGRWGGINSYTF.

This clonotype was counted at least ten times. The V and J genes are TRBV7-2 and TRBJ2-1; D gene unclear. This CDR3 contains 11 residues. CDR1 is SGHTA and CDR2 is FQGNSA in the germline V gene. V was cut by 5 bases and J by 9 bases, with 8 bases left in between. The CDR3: CASSPALEQFF. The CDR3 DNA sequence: TGTGCCAGCAGCCCCGCTCTTGAGCAGTTCTTC. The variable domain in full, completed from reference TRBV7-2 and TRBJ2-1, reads GAGVSQSPSNKVTEKGKDVELRCDPISGHTALYWYRQSLGQGLEFLIYFQGNSAPDKSGLPSDRFSAERTGGSVSTLTIQRTQQEDSAVYLCASSPALEQFFGPGTRLTVL.

The CDR3: CATGRGPHTEAFF. The DNA for the CDR3 is TGTGCCACCGGTCGAGGGCCCCACACTGAAGCTTTCTTT. V and J are TRBV6-6 and TRBJ1-1; unclear D gene. Trimming left V 10 bases short and J 3 bases short, with 15 bases between. Germline CDR1 MNHNY, CDR2 SVGAGI (reference sequence). This CDR3 contains 13 residues.

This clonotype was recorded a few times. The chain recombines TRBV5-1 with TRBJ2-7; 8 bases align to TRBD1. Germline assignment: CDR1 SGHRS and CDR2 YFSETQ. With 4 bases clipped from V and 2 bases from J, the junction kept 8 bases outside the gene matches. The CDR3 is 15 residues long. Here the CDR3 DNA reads TGCGCCAGCAGCGTCGGGACAGGAGTTACCTACGAGCAGTACTTC. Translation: CASSVGTGVTYEQYF.